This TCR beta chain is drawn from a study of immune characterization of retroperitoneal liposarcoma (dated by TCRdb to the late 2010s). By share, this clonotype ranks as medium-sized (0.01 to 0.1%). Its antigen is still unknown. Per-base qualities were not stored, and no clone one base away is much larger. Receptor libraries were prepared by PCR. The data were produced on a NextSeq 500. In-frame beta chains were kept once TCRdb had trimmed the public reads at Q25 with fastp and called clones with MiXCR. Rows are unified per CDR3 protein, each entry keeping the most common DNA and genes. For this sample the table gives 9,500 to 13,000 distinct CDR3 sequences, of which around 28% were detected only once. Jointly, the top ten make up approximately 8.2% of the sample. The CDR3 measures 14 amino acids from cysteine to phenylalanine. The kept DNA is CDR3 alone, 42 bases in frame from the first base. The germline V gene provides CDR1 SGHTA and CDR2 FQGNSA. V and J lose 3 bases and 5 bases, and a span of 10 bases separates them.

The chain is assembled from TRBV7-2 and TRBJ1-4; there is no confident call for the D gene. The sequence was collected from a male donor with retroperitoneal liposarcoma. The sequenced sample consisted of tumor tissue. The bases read TGTGCCAGCAGCTTGGACCGCTCAAATGAAAAACTGTTTTTT. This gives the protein CASSLDRSNEKLFF.